A selection of T cell receptor beta chains follows, all from one sample in a study of T-cell reconstitution after alpha-beta-depleted transplantation in children. MiXCR was run by TCRdb on the PCR reads, yielding one entry per CDR3 protein. The profile covers around 210,000 distinct CDR3 sequences, with about 6.6% appearing a single time and about 6% taken by the ten largest. The specimen comprised PBMCs, sampled before TCRalphabeta/CD19-depleted stem cell transplant. These receptors all come from a boy between 2 and 10 years old with acute lymphoblastic leukemia, due to receive a stem cell transplant. CDR3s include the opening cysteine and the closing phenylalanine or tryptophan. Fields, in order: D gene, clone size, J gene, V gene, CDR3 protein, CDR3 DNA. The D gene is left open where the match is weak. Only some rows state a clone size, as once, few, many or a class for expanded clones.

>TRBD1|few|TRBJ1-2|TRBV7-2
CATPGGNGYTF
TGTGCCACCCCAGGGGGGAACGGCTACACCTTC
>.|.|TRBJ2-2|TRBV4-2
CAMGPGLGDTGELFF
TGTGCCATGGGCCCTGGGCTGGGGGACACCGGGGAGCTGTTTTTT
>TRBD1|few|TRBJ2-5|TRBV29-1
CGVDRGQETQYF
TGCGGTGTTGACAGGGGGCAAGAGACCCAGTACTTC
>TRBD1|.|TRBJ1-3|TRBV4-2
CASSPLRDSSGNTIYF
TGTGCCAGCAGCCCTCTCCGGGACAGCTCTGGAAACACCATATATTTT
>TRBD1|many|TRBJ1-1|TRBV5-1
CASRPTGGRTTEAFF
TGCGCCAGCAGGCCAACAGGGGGTCGGACCACTGAAGCTTTCTTT
>.|.|TRBJ2-7|TRBV4-3
CASSQGRNLYF
TGCGCCAGCAGCCAAGGTCGGAATCTGTACTTC
>TRBD1|.|TRBJ2-3|TRBV24-1
CATSDRTGPSTDTQYF
TGTGCCACCAGTGATCGGACAGGCCCTAGCACAGATACGCAGTATTTT
>.|once|TRBJ2-2|TRBV20-1
CSARDVRTAGYTGCCFF
TGCAGTGCTAGAGACGTTAGGACAGCCGGATACACCGGGTGCTGTTTTTTT
>.|few|TRBJ1-1|TRBV27
CASSLYGQMNTEAFF
TGTGCCAGCAGTTTATATGGACAGATGAACACTGAAGCTTTCTTT
>.|many|TRBJ2-3|TRBV7-2
CASSRSEETQYF
TGTGCCAGCAGCAGGAGCGAGGAGACGCAGTATTTT
>TRBD2|.|TRBJ2-7|TRBV29-1
CSVEGRDGAVF
TGCAGCGTTGAGGGGAGGGACGGAGCCGTATTC
>TRBD2|.|TRBJ2-1|TRBV7-9
CASSLEISGGAYNEQFF
TGTGCCAGCAGCTTAGAGATTAGCGGGGGGGCCTACAATGAGCAGTTCTTC
>.|many|TRBJ2-3|TRBV7-2
CASSFNQLRGGNTQYF
TGTGCCAGCAGCTTCAATCAGTTGCGGGGAGGTAATACGCAGTATTTT
>TRBD1|few|TRBJ2-7|TRBV28
CASSFMGDRGWDQYF
TGTGCCAGCAGTTTTATGGGTGACAGGGGATGGGATCAGTACTTC
>.|many|TRBJ1-2|TRBV20-1
CSARDGGTLSNGGYTF
TGCAGTGCTAGAGATGGGGGGACTCTCTCAAACGGTGGCTACACCTTC
>TRBD2|few|TRBJ2-1|TRBV4-3
CASSQDNGGFSEQFF
TGCGCCAGCAGCCAAGACAACGGGGGGTTTAGTGAGCAGTTCTTC
>TRBD2|many|TRBJ2-3|TRBV7-8
CASSLASGGTDTQYF
TGTGCCAGCAGCTTAGCTAGCGGGGGTACAGATACGCAGTATTTT
>TRBD1|.|TRBJ1-1|TRBV12-3/TRBV12-4
CASSRDRGSTEAFF
TGTGCCAGCAGTCGGGACAGGGGGAGCACTGAAGCTTTCTTT
>.|.|TRBJ2-7|TRBV6-2/TRBV6-3
CASRPPNWDTPHYF
TGTGCCAGCAGACCGCCAAACTGGGACACCCCGCACTACTTC
>.|few|TRBJ2-5|TRBV5-4
CASSLADGGPQETQYF
TGTGCCAGCAGCTTGGCCGACGGGGGGCCCCAAGAGACCCAGTACTTC
>.|many|TRBJ2-5|TRBV28
CASSLDSSQETQYF
TGTGCCAGCAGTTTGGACAGTAGCCAAGAGACCCAGTACTTC
>.|.|TRBJ1-5|TRBV6-2/TRBV6-3
CASYRVGQPQHF
TGTGCCAGTTACAGGGTTGGCCAGCCCCAGCATTTT
>.|few|TRBJ2-3|TRBV11-3
CASSPGRGPSTDTQYF
TGTGCCAGCAGCCCCGGGCGGGGTCCTAGCACAGATACGCAGTATTTT
>TRBD1|many|TRBJ1-4|TRBV28
CASRTGGLDEKLFF
TGTGCCAGCAGGACAGGGGGTCTGGATGAAAAACTGTTTTTT
>.|.|TRBJ1-6|TRBV28
CASSLRSGRSSPLHF
TGTGCCAGCAGTTTAAGGTCAGGGAGGAGTTCACCCCTCCACTTT
>TRBD2|many|TRBJ2-7|TRBV14
CASSQELAGGTTYEQYF
TGTGCCAGCAGCCAAGAGTTAGCGGGAGGGACCACGTACGAGCAGTACTTC
>TRBD2|few|TRBJ2-5|TRBV28
CASSSAGGRVLGETQYF
TGTGCCAGCAGTTCCGCGGGGGGCAGGGTTTTGGGAGAGACCCAGTACTTC
>.|many|TRBJ2-1|TRBV6-5
CAIPGVRYHNEQFF
TGTGCCATCCCCGGGGTCAGGTACCACAATGAGCAGTTCTTC
>TRBD1|many|TRBJ2-1|TRBV5-1
CASRQQGTGSDSYNEQFF
TGCGCCAGCAGACAGCAGGGGACAGGAAGTGACTCCTACAATGAGCAGTTCTTC
>.|many|TRBJ2-6|TRBV4-3
CASSQDYGANVLTF
TGCGCCAGCAGCCAAGATTATGGGGCCAACGTCCTGACTTTC
>TRBD2|.|TRBJ2-7|TRBV25-1
CASNGRAYEQYF
TGTGCCAGCAACGGGAGGGCCTACGAGCAGTACTTC
>.|many|TRBJ1-1|TRBV20-1
CSAVLGAQNTEAFF
TGCAGTGCTGTCCTCGGTGCGCAGAACACTGAAGCTTTCTTT
>.|many|TRBJ1-1|TRBV5-1
CASSPGLGQGNTEAFF
TGCGCCAGCAGCCCCGGCTTGGGTCAGGGGAACACTGAAGCTTTCTTT
>TRBD1|many|TRBJ2-4|TRBV29-1
CSVTTGVKNIQYF
TGCAGCGTCACCACAGGGGTAAAAAACATTCAGTACTTC
>.|many|TRBJ1-3|TRBV7-9
CASKNEVTGNTIYF
TGTGCCAGCAAGAACGAAGTAACGGGAAACACCATATATTTT
>.|many|TRBJ2-3|TRBV9
CASSVSDRFTDTQYF
TGTGCCAGCAGCGTATCGGACAGATTCACAGATACGCAGTATTTT
>TRBD1|many|TRBJ2-3|TRBV29-1
CSVSFGTAPGTDTQYF
TGCAGCGTTTCTTTCGGGACAGCGCCGGGCACAGATACGCAGTATTTT
>TRBD1|many|TRBJ1-1|TRBV20-1
CSARFRGPDTEAFF
TGCAGTGCTAGATTCAGGGGGCCGGACACTGAAGCTTTCTTT
>.|.|TRBJ1-2|TRBV7-9
CASSSDRDTGVGGYTF
TGTGCCAGCAGCTCCGACCGGGACACCGGAGTGGGTGGCTACACCTTC
>.|many|TRBJ2-1|TRBV5-1
CASSLVTAAYNEQFF
TGCGCCAGCAGCTTGGTCACAGCTGCCTACAATGAGCAGTTCTTC
>TRBD1|few|TRBJ2-5|TRBV14
CASSPLTGVQETQYF
TGTGCCAGCAGCCCACTCACAGGGGTTCAAGAGACCCAGTACTTC
>.|.|TRBJ2-7|TRBV7-2
CASSSISYEQYF
TGTGCCAGCAGTTCTATCTCCTACGAGCAGTACTTC
>.|many|TRBJ2-3|TRBV3-1
CASSQVRKPSTDTQYF
TGTGCCAGCAGCCAAGTGAGGAAGCCCAGCACAGATACGCAGTATTTT
>TRBD2|many|TRBJ2-1|TRBV28
CATSPGTSRNNEQFF
TGTGCCACAAGCCCCGGGACTAGCAGGAACAATGAGCAGTTCTTC
>.|few|TRBJ2-1|TRBV28
CASSLHRTAPYNEQFF
TGTGCCAGCAGTTTACACAGGACAGCCCCCTACAATGAGCAGTTCTTC
>.|many|TRBJ1-1|TRBV6-2/TRBV6-3
CASSYEENTEAFF
TGTGCCAGCAGTTACGAGGAGAACACTGAAGCTTTCTTT
>TRBD1|many|TRBJ1-1|TRBV7-2
CASSPGGRGLNTEAFF
TGTGCCAGCAGCCCAGGGGGCAGGGGACTGAACACTGAAGCTTTCTTT
>TRBD2|few|TRBJ2-1|TRBV11-2
CASSLILAGAGTFEQFF
TGTGCCAGCAGCTTAATCCTAGCGGGAGCAGGAACTTTTGAGCAGTTCTTC
>TRBD2|few|TRBJ2-1|TRBV12-3/TRBV12-4
CASSSPAGGYNEQFF
TGTGCCAGCAGTTCCCCGGCGGGGGGGTACAATGAGCAGTTCTTC
>.|many|TRBJ2-7|TRBV2
CASSEVGSSYEQYF
TGTGCCAGCAGTGAAGTAGGGAGCTCCTACGAGCAGTACTTC
>.|many|TRBJ2-5|TRBV12-3/TRBV12-4
CASSSRITQYF
TGTGCCAGCAGCAGTAGGATCACTCAGTACTTC
>.|many|TRBJ1-1|TRBV28
CASSLFDRLHTEAFF
TGTGCCAGCAGTTTATTCGACAGATTGCACACTGAAGCTTTCTTT
>TRBD2|few|TRBJ2-1|TRBV6-1
CASSRLLSGGANEQFF
TGTGCCAGCAGTCGCCTTCTCAGCGGGGGGGCAAATGAGCAGTTCTTC
>TRBD2|many|TRBJ2-1|TRBV4-2
CASTLGGLAGVLEQFF
TGTGCCAGCACCCTGGGAGGACTAGCGGGGGTCTTGGAGCAGTTCTTC
>TRBD1|many|TRBJ1-5|TRBV20-1
CSAHSNQGADQPQHF
TGCAGTGCGCACTCGAATCAGGGGGCGGATCAGCCCCAGCATTTT
>.|many|TRBJ2-5|TRBV29-1
CSVDPRGRGTQYF
TGCAGCGTTGACCCTAGGGGAAGAGGGACCCAGTACTTC
>TRBD1|many|TRBJ1-2|TRBV11-2
CASSSRTGQNYGYTF
TGTGCCAGCAGCTCCCGGACAGGGCAAAACTATGGCTACACCTTC
>.|many|TRBJ1-1|TRBV28
CASSPYFQGHTEAFF
TGTGCCAGCAGTCCGTATTTTCAGGGGCACACTGAAGCTTTCTTT
>.|many|TRBJ1-1|TRBV11-1
CASSFAGVGQTEAFF
TGTGCCAGCAGCTTCGCAGGGGTTGGGCAAACTGAAGCTTTCTTT
>.|once|TRBJ2-1|TRBV6-4
CASSEFHRSEQFF
TGTGCCAGCAGTGAATTTCATCGGTCGGAGCAGTTCTTC